The present T cell receptor beta chain was sequenced within a study of beta chain features in type 1 diabetes. A remark on this clone: Antigen specificity is unknown.

Study results and limitations: PCR could preferentially amplify shorter templates, alike in patients and controls. In these data, an HLA type influence on TCRB rearrangement remained unresolved. Insertions at VDJ junctions were less frequent in type 1 diabetes patients. These patients also deleted more nucleotides at the same junctions.

Donors underwent one heparinised blood draw, around 100 mL on average. cDNA synthesis used the whole RNA isolate, giving expressed TCRB sequences. The data were produced by immunoSEQ multiplex PCR, yet TCRdb's version contains in-frame clones alone and is incomplete. The table records around 190,000 clones, about 13% of them present only once. Germline V gene sequence: CDR1 LNHDA, CDR2 SQIVND (reference sequence). The CDR3 contains 14 residues. V lost 3 bases to trimming and J lost 4 bases; unmatched junction nucleotides: 3. Source material: central memory CD4+ T cells from blood. V gene TRBV19 combines with J gene TRBJ2-7, with 10 bases that match TRBD2. The sequence was obtained from a woman aged 18-29 years in good health. The CDR3 bases are TGTGCCAGTAGTATCAGCGGGAGGGCTTACGAGCAGTACTTC. Protein: CASSISGRAYEQYF.